This TCR beta chain derives from a study of cytomegalovirus exposure and HLA in healthy donors. Study-wide points: In a later analysis, productive TCRs from donors in an Asian-associated ancestry cluster reportedly carried fewer N-insertions than the cohort mean. A later analysis by the authors found several of the most significant clusters apparently linked to common viral pathogens. Later work found that TCR association rates differed between HLA loci; DRB1 had the most and HLA-C the fewest.

A note on this clone: The antigen remains unidentified.

With 60 Vbeta and 13 Jbeta primers, the PCR was carried out. Study processing details: In a later analysis, around 10 million of about 80 million unique beta chains occurred in at least two donors. Sequenced by immunoSEQ multiplex PCR; TCRdb stores in-frame clones only, minus some. The DNA gave D and trimming, while V, J and clone size come from that table. The table lists about 200,000 clones. The sequenced sample was PBMCs. The clonotype originates from a young man in good health and CMV-seronegative.

The CDR3 DNA sequence: TGCAGTGCAGGGGTCCGAGAGACCCAGTACTTC. Protein product: CSAGVRETQYF. The chain employs TRBV20-1 and TRBJ2-5, with D possibly TRBD1 on 5 matching bases. Looked up from germline, CDR1 is DFQATT and CDR2 is SNEGSKA (reference sequence). The ends were cut back, 6 bases at V and 4 bases at J, with 9 bases in the middle. The CDR3 is made up of 11 amino acids.